Below, one TCR beta chain is given with its context. The data were obtained in a study of cytomegalovirus exposure and HLA in healthy donors. Use of 60 Vbeta and 13 Jbeta primers characterized the PCR. Only in-frame clones appear in the TCRdb table, and some are missing; sequencing was by immunoSEQ multiplex PCR. The table records 150,000 or so clones, 70% to 85% of them present only once. V was clipped by 4 bases and J by 2 bases; unmatched bases: 4. Looked up from germline, CDR1 is SGHAT and CDR2 is FQNNGV. CDR3 size: 15 residues. The sequenced sample was PBMCs. V is TRBV11-2 and J is TRBJ2-3, with TRBD2 matching over 9 bases. The sequence derives from a man younger than 45 in good health and CMV-seropositive. The CDR3 DNA is TGTGCCAGCAGCTCCGAGCGGGGGGCCACAGATACGCAGTATTTT. Translated, it gives CASSSERGATDTQYF.